Listed below are T cell receptor beta chains from one sample, sequenced in a study of shared clonotypes between healthy human individuals. The data were produced by immunoSEQ multiplex PCR, yet TCRdb's version contains in-frame clones alone and is incomplete. The repertoire holds around 2,000,000 clones, with approximately 94% as singletons. Material for sequencing was naive CD8+ T cells sorted from blood. All receptors come from a man younger than 35 in good health. Both conserved end residues are part of each CDR3. The D gene is left open where the match is weak. The size of a clone is reported for some rows only, either as once, few or many, or as a class for expanded clones.

>NA|TRBV7-9|NA|TRBJ1-1
CASSSNRDGSTEAFF
TGTGCCAGCAGCTCAAACAGGGACGGGAGCACTGAAGCTTTCTTT
>TRBD2|TRBV4-1|NA|TRBJ2-1
CASSRRASGEYNEQFF
TGCGCCAGCAGCCGCCGGGCTAGCGGAGAATACAATGAGCAGTTCTTC
>NA|TRBV13|NA|TRBJ2-1
CASSGGNEQFF
TGTGCCAGCAGCGGGGGGAATGAGCAGTTCTTC
>NA|TRBV28|NA|TRBJ2-4
CASTENREVLAKNIQYF
TGTGCCAGCACCGAAAATCGGGAAGTACTAGCCAAAAACATTCAGTACTTC
>NA|TRBV27|NA|TRBJ1-4
CASSSTGILEKLFF
TGTGCCAGCAGTTCTACAGGGATTCTTGAAAAACTGTTTTTT
>NA|TRBV6-1|NA|TRBJ2-7
CASTPGQMFHEQYF
TGTGCCAGCACTCCTGGGCAGATGTTCCACGAGCAGTACTTC
>NA|TRBV21-1|NA|TRBJ1-1
CASRTQGNTEAFF
TGTGCCAGCAGGACACAGGGCAACACTGAAGCTTTCTTT
>NA|TRBV6-5|few|TRBJ2-7
CASSYGGSYEQYF
TGTGCCAGCAGTTACGGCGGTTCCTACGAGCAGTACTTC
>TRBD1|TRBV10-1|once|TRBJ1-2
CASSDHRQGGIYGYTF
TGCGCCAGCAGTGACCATCGACAGGGGGGGATCTATGGCTACACCTTC
>TRBD2|TRBV13|NA|TRBJ2-1
CASSPQTSGMHEQFF
TGTGCCAGCAGCCCGCAAACTAGCGGGATGCATGAGCAGTTCTTC
>NA|TRBV27|NA|TRBJ2-7
CASSLSAGTYTYEQYF
TGTGCCAGCAGTTTATCTGCCGGGACATATACCTACGAGCAGTACTTC
>NA|TRBV2|NA|TRBJ2-3
CASSTPLGEIPTDTQYF
TGTGCCAGCAGTACCCCCTTGGGGGAGATTCCCACAGATACGCAGTATTTT
>TRBD1|TRBV28|NA|TRBJ2-7
CASSLPGQLPYEQYF
TGTGCCAGCAGTCTTCCGGGACAGCTTCCCTACGAGCAGTACTTC
>TRBD1|TRBV9|NA|TRBJ1-2
CASSVAGGGYGYTF
TGTGCCAGCAGCGTCGCAGGGGGAGGCTATGGCTACACCTTC
>TRBD2|TRBV9|NA|TRBJ2-5
CASSAREGAQETQYF
TGTGCCAGCAGCGCCCGGGAGGGCGCCCAAGAGACCCAGTACTTC
>NA|TRBV13|NA|TRBJ1-6
CASSLGLQSSYNSPLHF
TGTGCCAGCAGCTTAGGCCTCCAGTCCAGCTATAATTCACCCCTCCACTTT
>TRBD1|TRBV11-2|NA|TRBJ1-6
CASSAGQGGSSYNSPLHF
TGTGCCAGCAGCGCCGGACAGGGGGGTAGCTCCTATAATTCACCCCTCCACTTT
>NA|TRBV2|NA|TRBJ1-4
CASSEWGAATNEKLFF
TGTGCCAGCAGTGAATGGGGGGCTGCAACTAATGAAAAACTGTTTTTT
>TRBD2|TRBV11-2|NA|TRBJ2-5
CASSSQPPGTSGQETQYF
TGTGCCAGCAGCTCCCAACCACCCGGGACTAGCGGCCAAGAGACCCAGTACTTC
>NA|TRBV6-5|NA|TRBJ2-7
CASSPTQGFYEQYF
TGTGCCAGCAGTCCCACGCAGGGGTTTTACGAGCAGTACTTC
>TRBD1|TRBV13|NA|TRBJ1-2
CASSFTQGWEGYTF
TGTGCCAGCAGCTTCACACAGGGGTGGGAAGGCTACACCTTC
>NA|TRBV25-1|NA|TRBJ1-2
CASSDLAYGYTF
TGTGCCAGCAGTGATTTAGCCTATGGCTACACCTTC
>NA|TRBV19|NA|TRBJ2-5
CASSIKIGPETQYF
TGTGCCAGTAGTATCAAGATAGGGCCAGAGACCCAGTACTTC
>NA|TRBV2|once|TRBJ1-2
CASSAGSYGYTF
TGTGCCAGCAGTGCTGGGAGCTATGGCTACACCTTC
>NA|TRBV28|NA|TRBJ1-5
CASSPTEVGQPQHF
TGTGCCAGCAGTCCGACAGAGGTCGGGCAGCCCCAGCATTTT
>NA|TRBV4-1|once|TRBJ1-4
CASSHSEGKEKLFF
TGCGCCAGCAGCCATTCAGAAGGGAAGGAAAAACTGTTTTTT
>NA|TRBV4-1|NA|TRBJ1-2
CASSQEPGVYGYTF
TGCGCCAGCAGCCAAGAACCGGGGGTCTATGGCTACACCTTC
>NA|TRBV10-1|NA|TRBJ2-3
CASSELRTAFQYF
TGCGCCAGCAGTGAGCTCCGGACAGCTTTTCAGTATTTT
>NA|TRBV6-5|few|TRBJ1-3
CASSYGSGNTIYF
TGTGCCAGCAGTTACGGGTCTGGAAACACCATATATTTT
>NA|TRBV11-2|NA|TRBJ2-5
CASSLDREETQYF
TGTGCCAGCAGCTTAGACAGGGAGGAGACCCAGTACTTC
>TRBD1|TRBV2|once|TRBJ2-2
CASMMGTGGVGELFF
TGTGCCAGCATGATGGGCACAGGGGGCGTCGGGGAGCTGTTTTTT
>NA|TRBV19|NA|TRBJ1-5
CASSMSWVRLWSPNQPQHF
TGTGCCAGTAGTATGAGTTGGGTAAGATTGTGGTCCCCGAATCAGCCCCAGCATTTT
>NA|TRBV2|once|TRBJ1-2
CASTEGGRLYGYTF
TGTGCCAGCACCGAGGGTGGCCGCCTCTATGGCTACACCTTC
>TRBD2|TRBV10-1|NA|TRBJ2-5
CTWRAERDLQETQYF
TGCACTTGGCGGGCCGAGCGGGACCTTCAAGAGACCCAGTACTTC
>NA|TRBV25-1|NA|TRBJ2-7
CASSELGTRNEQYF
TGTGCCAGCAGTGAACTCGGGACCAGAAACGAGCAGTACTTC
>NA|TRBV6-6|NA|TRBJ1-5
CASSYLGQFNQPQHF
TGTGCCAGCAGTTACTTGGGCCAGTTCAATCAGCCCCAGCATTTT
>NA|TRBV6-1|NA|TRBJ1-1
CASSESLKVNTEAFF
TGTGCCAGCAGTGAATCTCTAAAAGTGAACACTGAAGCTTTCTTT
>TRBD2|TRBV11-3|NA|TRBJ2-5
CASSTGLAGDPQETQYF
TGTGCCAGCAGCACGGGACTAGCGGGGGACCCACAAGAGACCCAGTACTTC
>NA|TRBV5-6|NA|TRBJ2-7
CASSWDQLSYEQYF
TGTGCCAGCAGCTGGGACCAACTTTCCTACGAGCAGTACTTC
>NA|TRBV27|NA|TRBJ1-1
CASRTDSMNTEAFF
TGTGCCAGCAGGACGGACAGCATGAACACTGAAGCTTTCTTT
>TRBD2|TRBV6-5|NA|TRBJ2-1
CASSFLAEETRNEQFF
TGTGCCAGCAGTTTTCTAGCGGAGGAAACTCGCAATGAGCAGTTCTTC
>NA|TRBV6-1|NA|TRBJ2-7
CAINVRSSYEQYF
TGTGCCATCAACGTAAGGAGCTCCTACGAGCAGTACTTC
>TRBD2|TRBV7-9|NA|TRBJ2-7
CASTRGGSSYEQYF
TGTGCCAGCACTCGGGGAGGGAGCTCCTACGAGCAGTACTTC
>NA|TRBV13|NA|TRBJ1-1
CASSLGGGVVEAFF
TGTGCCAGCAGCTTAGGTGGGGGCGTGGTTGAAGCTTTCTTT
>NA|TRBV27|NA|TRBJ2-2
CASSLDGGGELFF
TGTGCCAGCAGTTTAGATGGGGGCGGGGAGCTGTTTTTT
>NA|TRBV30|NA|TRBJ2-3
CAWTQGSLGTSTDTQYF
TGTGCCTGGACTCAGGGAAGCTTAGGAACTAGCACAGATACGCAGTATTTT
>NA|TRBV28|NA|TRBJ1-1
CASRADGVLIQDAEAFF
TGTGCCAGCAGGGCGGACGGGGTCCTCATCCAGGATGCTGAAGCTTTCTTT
>TRBD1|TRBV5-1|NA|TRBJ2-7
CASSLGQGLAYEQYF
TGCGCCAGCAGCTTGGGACAGGGTCTTGCCTACGAGCAGTACTTC